This is a list of T cell receptor beta chains from one sample in a study of response to subunit inactivated influenza vaccine. TCRdb re-analysed the RT-PCR reads in MiXCR, keeping a single row per CDR3 protein. This table has about 700,000 distinct CDR3 sequences, approximately 14% appearing once. The starting material was PBMCs from blood, obtained roughly 12 days after vaccination. The receptors stem from a man aged 50 to 59 who received an inactivated influenza vaccine. Each CDR3 is given with its conserved first and last residue. Each record gives: clone size, V gene, J gene, D gene, CDR3 length, CDR3 protein, CDR3 DNA. D genes are given only for firm matches. Size values are once, few and many counts, or a class for expanded clones, and some rows have none.

>few|TRBV29-1|TRBJ2-1|TRBD2|18
CSVEIGTSVGSSYNEQFF
TGCAGCGTTGAAATAGGGACTAGCGTGGGGAGCTCCTACAATGAGCAGTTCTTC
>-|TRBV5-1|TRBJ2-7|TRBD1|15
CASSLVGQPSYEQYF
TGCGCCAGCAGCTTGGTGGGACAGCCGAGCTACGAGCAGTACTTC
>many|TRBV6-1|TRBJ2-7|TRBD1|15
CASSRTGTGFYEQYF
TGTGCCAGCAGTCGTACCGGGACAGGGTTCTACGAGCAGTACTTC
>-|TRBV27|TRBJ2-2|-|15
CASSPLAFTSGELFF
TGTGCCAGCAGTCCCCTAGCTTTTACGTCCGGGGAGCTGTTTTTT
>-|TRBV12-3/TRBV12-4|TRBJ2-5|TRBD1|15
CASSSMTGEKETQYF
TGTGCCAGCAGCTCCATGACAGGGGAGAAGGAGACCCAGTACTTC
>-|TRBV20-1|TRBJ2-3|TRBD2|14
CSAIIAGKPDTQYF
TGCAGTGCTATAATAGCGGGGAAACCAGATACGCAGTATTTT
>few|TRBV20-1|TRBJ2-1|-|13
CSARPDWGYEQFF
TGCAGTGCTAGACCCGACTGGGGCTATGAGCAGTTCTTC
>-|TRBV6-5|TRBJ1-6|-|14
CASSYVAESSPLHF
TGTGCCAGCAGTTACGTTGCCGAGAGTTCACCCCTCCACTTT
>-|TRBV5-1|TRBJ2-1|-|15
CASSRSLGQYNEQFF
TGCGCCAGCAGCCGAAGCTTGGGACAATACAATGAGCAGTTCTTC
>-|TRBV7-2|TRBJ1-1|-|14
CASSSGGGGRKAFF
TGTGCCAGCAGCTCGGGGGGGGGTGGAAGGAAAGCTTTCTTT
>few|TRBV7-2|TRBJ2-1|-|15
CASSHGPGTPVEQFF
TGTGCCAGCAGCCACGGACCCGGGACTCCAGTAGAGCAGTTCTTC
>few|TRBV5-1|TRBJ2-5|-|13
CASSLVPEVTQYF
TGCGCCAGCAGCTTGGTCCCCGAAGTGACCCAGTACTTC
>-|TRBV10-3|TRBJ1-2|-|14
CAISESGANYGYTF
TGTGCCATCAGTGAGTCGGGAGCTAACTATGGCTACACCTTC
>-|TRBV4-2|TRBJ2-5|TRBD2|19
CASSQDPLAGTRMVETQYF
TGTGCCAGCAGCCAAGATCCCCTAGCGGGGACCCGGATGGTAGAGACCCAGTACTTC
>-|TRBV5-6|TRBJ2-7|TRBD1|12
CASRRQGYEQYF
TGTGCCAGCAGGAGACAGGGGTACGAGCAGTACTTC
>few|TRBV24-1|TRBJ1-2|TRBD1|15
CATSDNRDRGNGYTF
TGTGCCACCAGTGACAACCGGGACAGGGGAAATGGCTACACCTTC
>-|TRBV6-1|TRBJ2-2|-|13
CASGRPNTGELFF
TGTGCCAGCGGGAGACCGAACACCGGGGAGCTGTTTTTT
>few|TRBV5-5|TRBJ2-5|TRBD2|16
CASSLVPSGTQETQYF
TGTGCCAGCAGCTTGGTTCCTAGCGGGACCCAAGAGACCCAGTACTTC
>many|TRBV12-3/TRBV12-4|TRBJ2-2|-|14
CASSLGSRTGELFF
TGTGCCAGCAGTTTAGGGTCTCGCACCGGGGAGCTGTTTTTT
>-|TRBV6-2/TRBV6-3|TRBJ2-7|-|15
CASSSILGQIHEQYF
TGTGCCAGCAGTTCCATTTTAGGACAGATACACGAGCAGTACTTC
>few|TRBV2|TRBJ2-6|-|16
CASSGDGDSGANVLTF
TGTGCCAGCAGTGGGGACGGGGACTCTGGGGCCAACGTCCTGACTTTC
>-|TRBV20-1|TRBJ2-1|TRBD2|17
CSARDLSSGSSYNEQFF
TGCAGTGCTAGAGACCTATCTAGCGGGAGCTCCTACAATGAGCAGTTCTTC
>-|TRBV5-1|TRBJ2-1|TRBD2|16
CASSPPGSGGYNEQFF
TGCGCCAGCAGCCCCCCGGGGAGCGGGGGTTACAATGAGCAGTTCTTC
>-|TRBV3-1|TRBJ2-3|-|17
CASSPGAGPISTDTQYF
TGTGCCAGCAGCCCGGGCGCAGGGCCTATAAGCACAGATACGCAGTATTTT
>-|TRBV7-8|TRBJ1-1|-|18
CASSRLQGFEKMNTEAFF
TGTGCCAGCAGCCGCCTACAGGGTTTTGAAAAAATGAACACTGAAGCTTTCTTT
>-|TRBV4-2|TRBJ2-1|-|15
CASSQEVGTYNEQFF
TGTGCCAGCAGCCAAGAGGTAGGGACCTACAATGAGCAGTTCTTC
>-|TRBV7-2|TRBJ2-7|-|15
CASSRKGNSQGEQYF
TGTGCCAGCAGCAGGAAGGGGAATAGTCAGGGCGAGCAGTACTTC
>-|TRBV14|TRBJ2-2|-|14
CASSQNYLTGELFF
TGTGCCAGCAGCCAAAACTACCTCACCGGGGAGCTGTTTTTT
>-|TRBV4-2|TRBJ2-3|TRBD2|18
CASSQPREASGRSDTQYF
TGTGCCAGCAGCCAACCACGCGAGGCTAGCGGGAGATCGGATACGCAGTATTTT
>-|TRBV7-2|TRBJ2-7|TRBD2|17
CASSYRTSGMGSYEQYF
TGTGCCAGCAGCTACCGGACTAGCGGGATGGGTTCCTACGAGCAGTACTTC
>many|TRBV7-6|TRBJ1-2|-|17
CASSPMPSGSNLYGYTF
TGTGCCAGCAGCCCCATGCCGAGTGGCAGCAACCTCTATGGCTACACCTTC